These 9 T cell receptor beta chains originate from one sample sequenced in a study of blood T cell repertoires in COVID-19. The assay was immunoSEQ multiplex PCR, and TCRdb's table has in-frame clones only and misses some. This table has about 150,000 clones, approximately 85% appearing once. What was sequenced was peripheral blood. The receptor set was obtained from a man aged 55 to 70 with COVID-19, enrolled during active disease.

This chain uses TRBV7-9 with TRBJ1-1, with D uncertain. CDR1 is SEHNR and CDR2 is FQNEAQ in the germline V gene (reference sequence). The CDR3 is 11 residues long. Trimming pared 11 bases from V and 1 base from J, leaving 8 bases between. The CDR3 sequence: CAAEGNTEAFF. In DNA, the CDR3 is TGTGCCGCGGAGGGGAACACTGAAGCTTTCTTT.

The V and J genes are TRBV3-1 (or the pseudogene TRBV3-2) and TRBJ2-3; 9 bases map to TRBD2. The germline CDR1 and CDR2 sequences are LGHDT and YNNKEL (reference sequence). The CDR3 loop spans 17 amino acids. The V segment lost 0 bases and the J segment 3 bases; nucleotides outside the gene matches: 7. This chain's CDR3 is CASSQDVAGGPTDTQYF. As DNA, the CDR3 is TGTGCCAGCAGCCAAGATGTGGCGGGAGGGCCAACAGATACGCAGTATTTT.

The chain joins TRBV5-1 to TRBJ2-5, with 8 positions matching TRBD1. Germline-derived CDR1 and CDR2 are SGHRS and YFSETQ. J gave up 5 bases and V 5 bases, and 8 bases lay outside the gene matches. This CDR3 region has 14 residues. The CDR3 bases are TGCGCCAGCAGTGGGTCCAGGGGGCATGAGACCCAGTACTTC. Translating gives CASSGSRGHETQYF.

This chain uses TRBV7-8 with TRBJ2-3; TRBD2 agrees at 11 bases. The junction had 5 bases not matched to a gene; V was cut back by 5 bases and J by 4 bases. The CDR3 has 15 amino acids. Germline V gives CDR1 SGHVS, CDR2 FQNEAQ. The CDR3 DNA follows: TGTGCCAGCAGCCATAGCGGGGGGGCTCCAGATACGCAGTATTTT. The encoded protein is CASSHSGGAPDTQYF.

The V gene is TRBV6-5, the J gene TRBJ1-2, with D unclear. The V end lost 0 bases, the J end lost 6 bases, and 14 bases lay between the germline ends. The V gene's germline CDR1 is MNHEY and CDR2 SVGAGI. This CDR3 spans 15 amino acids. CDR3 coding DNA: TGTGCCAGCAGTTACTCGACTTGGATCCTTGATGGCTACACCTTC. It codes for CASSYSTWILDGYTF.

This clone was observed a handful of times. V is TRBV4-2 and J is TRBJ1-6; no firm D call. V was shortened by 0 bases and J by 7 bases, with 7 bases between the two germline ends. This CDR3 region has 14 residues. The V gene's germline CDR1 is LGHNA and CDR2 YNFKEQ. DNA for the CDR3: TGTGCCAGCAGCCAAGACACAGTGAATTCACCCCTCCACTTT. Translating it yields CASSQDTVNSPLHF.

The chain links TRBV3-1 (or the pseudogene TRBV3-2) to TRBJ2-1; 7 bases match TRBD2. Germline values: CDR1 LGHDT, CDR2 YNNKEL (reference sequence). V lost 4 bases to trimming and J lost 8 bases; unmatched junction nucleotides: 8. This CDR3 is 14 amino acids long. DNA of the CDR3: TGTGCCAGCAGCCTGACCGGGACTAACGATGAGCAGTTCTTC. Encoded protein: CASSLTGTNDEQFF.

The chain couples TRBV5-1 to TRBJ1-3; a possible D gene is TRBD1 (5 bases). The CDR3 runs 15 residues. Germline values: CDR1 SGHRS, CDR2 YFSETQ. Trimming shortened V by 3 bases and J by 4 bases, and 14 bases separated the two germline ends. CDR3 loop: CASSYDGGTGNTIYF. The DNA of the CDR3 is TGCGCCAGCAGCTATGATGGGGGGACCGGAAACACCATATATTTT.

The genes are TRBV5-1 and TRBJ1-1; D is undetermined. Germline loops: CDR1 SGHRS, CDR2 YFSETQ. The CDR3 extends over 14 amino acids. Trimming took 1 base from V and 2 from J, leaving 9 bases between them. The CDR3 loop is CASSLSGDNTEAFF. CDR3 DNA: TGCGCCAGCAGCTTGTCGGGAGACAACACTGAAGCTTTCTTT.